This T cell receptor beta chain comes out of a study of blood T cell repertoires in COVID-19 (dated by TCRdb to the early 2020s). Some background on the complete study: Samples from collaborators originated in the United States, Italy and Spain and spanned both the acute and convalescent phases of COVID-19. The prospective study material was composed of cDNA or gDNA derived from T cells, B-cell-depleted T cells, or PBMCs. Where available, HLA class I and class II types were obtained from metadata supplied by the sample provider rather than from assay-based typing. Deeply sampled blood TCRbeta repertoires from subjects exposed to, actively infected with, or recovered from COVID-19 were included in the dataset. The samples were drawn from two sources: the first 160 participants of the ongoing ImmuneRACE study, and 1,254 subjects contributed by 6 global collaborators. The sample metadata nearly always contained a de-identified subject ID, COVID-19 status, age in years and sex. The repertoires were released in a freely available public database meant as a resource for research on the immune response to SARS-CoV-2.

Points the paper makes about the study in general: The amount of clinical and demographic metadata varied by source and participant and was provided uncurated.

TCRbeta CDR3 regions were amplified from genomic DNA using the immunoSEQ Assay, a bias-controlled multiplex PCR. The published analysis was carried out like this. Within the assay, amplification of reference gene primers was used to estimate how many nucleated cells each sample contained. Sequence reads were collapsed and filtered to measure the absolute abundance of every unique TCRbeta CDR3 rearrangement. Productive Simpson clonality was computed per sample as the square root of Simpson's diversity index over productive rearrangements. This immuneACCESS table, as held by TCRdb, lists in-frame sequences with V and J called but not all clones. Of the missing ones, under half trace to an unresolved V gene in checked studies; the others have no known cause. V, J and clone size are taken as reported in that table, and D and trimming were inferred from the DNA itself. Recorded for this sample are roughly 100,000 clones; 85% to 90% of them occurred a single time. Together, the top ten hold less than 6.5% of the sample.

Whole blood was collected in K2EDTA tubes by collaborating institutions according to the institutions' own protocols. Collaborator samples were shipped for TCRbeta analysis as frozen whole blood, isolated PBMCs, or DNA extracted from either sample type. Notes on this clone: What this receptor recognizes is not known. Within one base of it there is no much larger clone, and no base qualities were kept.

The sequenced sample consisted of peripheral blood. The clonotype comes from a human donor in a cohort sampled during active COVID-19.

The nucleotides read TGCGCCAGCAGCCCAGCGGGTAGGGTCTACGAGCAGTACTTC. It codes for CASSPAGRVYEQYF. The rearrangement joined TRBV5-1 to TRBJ2-7, with a tentative D gene TRBD2 over 6 matching bases. For CDR1 and CDR2, the germline V gene lists SGHRS and YFSETQ. The junction shows trimming of 4 bases on V and 3 bases on J, plus 14 bases between the germline ends. The CDR3 measures 14 amino acids from cysteine to phenylalanine. Only the CDR3 DNA is retained, 42 bases long and in frame from the first base.